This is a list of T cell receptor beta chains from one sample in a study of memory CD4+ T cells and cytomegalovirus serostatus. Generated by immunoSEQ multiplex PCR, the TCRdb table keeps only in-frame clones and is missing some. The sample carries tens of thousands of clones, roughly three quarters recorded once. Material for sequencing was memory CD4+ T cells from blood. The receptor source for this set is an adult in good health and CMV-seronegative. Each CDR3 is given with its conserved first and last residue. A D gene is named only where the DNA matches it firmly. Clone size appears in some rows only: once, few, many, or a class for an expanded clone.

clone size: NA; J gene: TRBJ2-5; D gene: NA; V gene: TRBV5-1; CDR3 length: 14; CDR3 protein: CASSFEGGRETQYF; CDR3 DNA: TGCGCCAGCAGCTTTGAGGGGGGCCGAGAGACCCAGTACTTC
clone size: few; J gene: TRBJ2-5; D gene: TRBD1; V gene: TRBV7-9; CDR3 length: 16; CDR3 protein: CASSLGDRGLRETQYF; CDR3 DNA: TGTGCCAGCAGCTTAGGGGACAGGGGATTGAGAGAGACCCAGTACTTC
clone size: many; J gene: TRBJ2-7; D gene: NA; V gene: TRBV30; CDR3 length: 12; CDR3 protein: CAWSEFVYEQYF; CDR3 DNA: TGTGCCTGGAGTGAATTTGTCTACGAGCAGTACTTC
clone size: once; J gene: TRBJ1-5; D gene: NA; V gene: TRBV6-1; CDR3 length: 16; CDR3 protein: CASSVGTPDSNQPQHF; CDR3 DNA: TGTGCCAGCAGTGTTGGCACCCCGGACAGCAATCAGCCCCAGCATTTT
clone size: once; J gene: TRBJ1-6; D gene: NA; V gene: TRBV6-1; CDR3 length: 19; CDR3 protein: CASSDKASASSSYNSPLHF; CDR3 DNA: TGTGCCAGCAGTGACAAGGCGTCAGCCTCGAGCTCCTATAATTCACCCCTCCACTTT
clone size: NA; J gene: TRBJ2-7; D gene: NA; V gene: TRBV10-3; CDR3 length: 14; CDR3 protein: CAINPDGHSYEQYF; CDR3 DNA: TGTGCCATCAACCCGGACGGCCACTCCTACGAGCAGTACTTC
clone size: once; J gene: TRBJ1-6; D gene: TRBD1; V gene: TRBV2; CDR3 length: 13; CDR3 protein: CAGKTGGASPLHF; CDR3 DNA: TGTGCCGGAAAGACAGGGGGAGCTTCACCCCTCCACTTT
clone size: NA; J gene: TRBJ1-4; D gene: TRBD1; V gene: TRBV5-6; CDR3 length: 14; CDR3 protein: CASSIGQGREKLFF; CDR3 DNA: TGTGCCAGCAGCATAGGACAGGGCCGGGAAAAACTGTTTTTT
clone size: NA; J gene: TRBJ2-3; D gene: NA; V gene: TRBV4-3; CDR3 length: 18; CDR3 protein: CASSQETPTGVRTDTQYF; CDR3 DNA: TGCGCCAGCAGCCAAGAGACCCCGACAGGCGTGAGGACAGATACGCAGTATTTT
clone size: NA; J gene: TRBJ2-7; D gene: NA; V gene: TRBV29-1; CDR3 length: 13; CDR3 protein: CSVQDRSSYEQYF; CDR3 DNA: TGCAGCGTTCAGGACCGAAGCTCCTACGAGCAGTACTTC
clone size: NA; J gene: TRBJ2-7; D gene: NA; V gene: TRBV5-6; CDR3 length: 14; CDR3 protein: CASSLGTSSYEQYF; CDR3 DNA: TGTGCCAGCAGCTTAGGGACTTCAAGCTACGAGCAGTACTTC
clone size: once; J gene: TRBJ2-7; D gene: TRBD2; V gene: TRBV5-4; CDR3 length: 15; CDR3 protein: CASSLGGGVSHEQYF; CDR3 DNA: TGTGCCAGCAGCTTGGGTGGGGGGGTGAGCCACGAGCAGTACTTC
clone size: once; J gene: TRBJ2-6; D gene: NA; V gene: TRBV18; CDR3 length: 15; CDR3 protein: CASSPSASGANVLTF; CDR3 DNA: TGTGCCAGCTCACCATCGGCATCAGGGGCCAACGTCCTGACTTTC
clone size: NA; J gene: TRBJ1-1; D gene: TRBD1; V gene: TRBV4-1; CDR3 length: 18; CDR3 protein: CASSQVGSGTGEQTEAFF; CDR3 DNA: TGCGCCAGCAGCCAAGTGGGGTCCGGGACAGGGGAGCAAACTGAAGCTTTCTTT
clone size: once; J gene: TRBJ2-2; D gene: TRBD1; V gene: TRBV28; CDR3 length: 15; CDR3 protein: CASNSRQGAIGELFF; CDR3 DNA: TGTGCCAGCAATTCGAGACAGGGGGCTATCGGGGAGCTGTTTTTT
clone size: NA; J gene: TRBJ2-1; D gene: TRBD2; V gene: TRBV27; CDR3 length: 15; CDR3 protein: CASSPLGRGGNEQFF; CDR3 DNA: TGTGCCAGCAGTCCATTAGGTCGGGGGGGCAATGAGCAGTTCTTC
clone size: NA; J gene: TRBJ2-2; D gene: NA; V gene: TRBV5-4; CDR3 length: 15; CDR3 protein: CASSPGGRITGELFF; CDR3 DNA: TGTGCCAGCAGCCCCGGAGGACGGATCACCGGGGAGCTGTTTTTT
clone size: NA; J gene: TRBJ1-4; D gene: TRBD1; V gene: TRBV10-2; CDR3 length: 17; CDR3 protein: CASRRTPGQGPNEKLFF; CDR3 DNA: TGCGCCAGCAGACGCACACCTGGACAGGGGCCTAATGAAAAACTGTTTTTT
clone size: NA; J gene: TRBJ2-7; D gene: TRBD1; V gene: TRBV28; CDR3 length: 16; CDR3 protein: CASSSPTGVASYEQYF; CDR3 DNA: TGTGCCAGCAGTTCTCCGACAGGGGTCGCCTCCTACGAGCAGTACTTC
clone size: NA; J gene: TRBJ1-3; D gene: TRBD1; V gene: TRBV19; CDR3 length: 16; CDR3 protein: CASISGQGASGNTIYF; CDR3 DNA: TGTGCCAGTATATCGGGACAGGGAGCCTCTGGAAACACCATATATTTT
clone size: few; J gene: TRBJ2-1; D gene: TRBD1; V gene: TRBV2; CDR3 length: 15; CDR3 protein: CASSPRPTGAYEQFF; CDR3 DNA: TGTGCCAGCAGTCCCCGCCCGACAGGGGCCTATGAGCAGTTCTTC
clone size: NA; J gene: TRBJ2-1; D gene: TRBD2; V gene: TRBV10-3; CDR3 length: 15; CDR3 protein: CAISESTSGTNEQFF; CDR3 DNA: TGTGCCATCAGTGAGTCGACTAGCGGGACCAATGAGCAGTTCTTC
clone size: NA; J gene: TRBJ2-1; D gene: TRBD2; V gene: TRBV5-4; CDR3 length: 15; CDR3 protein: CASSLDPSGSDEQFF; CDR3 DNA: TGTGCCAGCAGCTTGGATCCTAGCGGGAGCGATGAGCAGTTCTTC
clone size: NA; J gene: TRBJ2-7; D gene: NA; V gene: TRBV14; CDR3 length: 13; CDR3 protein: CASSQGVNYEQYF; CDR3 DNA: TGTGCCAGCAGCCAGGGCGTTAACTACGAGCAGTACTTC
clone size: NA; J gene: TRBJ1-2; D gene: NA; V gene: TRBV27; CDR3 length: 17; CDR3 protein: CASSPLQGGERGYGYTF; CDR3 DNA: TGTGCCAGCAGCCCCCTTCAGGGCGGGGAAAGAGGCTATGGCTACACCTTC
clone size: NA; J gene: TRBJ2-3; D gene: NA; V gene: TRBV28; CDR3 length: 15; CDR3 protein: CASSTQGVGTDTQYF; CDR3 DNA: TGTGCCAGCAGTACCCAGGGAGTGGGGACAGATACGCAGTATTTT
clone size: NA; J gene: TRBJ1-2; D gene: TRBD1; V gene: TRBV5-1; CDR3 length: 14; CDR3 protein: CASSRGQGNYGYTF; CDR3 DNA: TGCGCCAGCAGCCGGGGACAGGGTAACTATGGCTACACCTTC
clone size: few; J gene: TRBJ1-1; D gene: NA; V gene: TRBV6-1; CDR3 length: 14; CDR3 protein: CASSASVRDTEAFF; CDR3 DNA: TGTGCCAGCAGTGCCAGCGTCCGGGACACTGAAGCTTTCTTT